This is a list of T cell receptor beta chains from one sample in a study of control samples from healthy donors and cancer patients. Data came from immunoSEQ multiplex PCR; TCRdb stores just in-frame clones and leaves some out. This table holds fewer than 500,000 clones, more than 80% found once. Sequencing was done on a sample of PBMCs. The source is a man aged 40-50 years with head and neck cancer. The conserved cysteine and the conserved F or W are not part of the CDR3 here.

TRBV10-1	TRBJ1-4	ASSEGGTDEKLF
TRBV11-3	TRBJ2-2	ASSGTGTSGRVRTGELF
TRBV5-1	TRBJ1-3	ASSPDVAGNTIY
TRBV28	TRBJ1-1	ASSLSPRNTEAF
TRBV29-1	TRBJ1-4	SVITKSPDEKLF
TRBV27	TRBJ1-5	ASSINRGLQPQH
TRBV29-1	TRBJ2-7	SVVRQSYEQY
TRBV28	TRBJ1-1	ATLLARVSTEAF
TRBV6-5	TRBJ2-5	ASRALAGGETQY
TRBV4-2	TRBJ1-1	ASSPLTGGANTEAF
TRBV19	TRBJ1-2	ASRDRGSNYGYT
TRBV9	TRBJ2-4	ASSVAGDLTGGENIQY
TRBV11-3	TRBJ2-1	ASSSGTSGRENEQF
TRBV3-1/TRBV3-2	TRBJ1-1	ASSQGFLPTEAF